One and the same sample provided the 21 T cell receptor beta chains below, sequenced in a study of a mutant IDH1 vaccine in newly diagnosed glioma. Data came from immunoSEQ multiplex PCR; TCRdb stores just in-frame clones and leaves some out. The data hold tens of thousands of clones, with 80% observed a single time. Regarding time point: week 11, during vaccination. All doses held 300 ug of mutant IDH1 20-mer peptide, with topical imiquimod. No antigens are known for them. The input for sequencing was PBMCs, taken from a glioma patient whose treatment included an IDH1 peptide vaccine. Source of these receptors: a man aged 50-60 years with glioma.

V is TRBV6-5 and J is TRBJ1-4; D is unresolved. This CDR3 is built from 16 residues. V gave up 0 bases and J gave up 0 bases, with 8 bases separating them. The germline V gene encodes CDR1 MNHEY and CDR2 SVGAGI. The CDR3 protein is CASSYSGTATNEKLFF. CDR3 in DNA: TGTGCCAGCAGTTACTCGGGTACTGCAACTAATGAAAAACTGTTTTTT.

The chain employs TRBV10-3 and TRBJ2-2, with a possible D match to TRBD1 (5 bases). V lost 4 bases and J lost 7, with 19 bases in between. CDR1 is ENHRY and CDR2 is SYGVKD in the germline V gene. The CDR3 is 16 amino acids. For the CDR3, the DNA is TGTGCCATCAGTGGTAGTCAGGGAAACGGGTTCGGGGAGCTGTTTTTT. Translated, it gives CAISGSQGNGFGELFF.

The chain employs TRBV14 and TRBJ2-7; D possibly corresponds to TRBD1 (6 bases). Germline V CDR1 and CDR2: SGHDN, FVKESK. Trimming cost V 1 base and J 3 bases, with 13 bases left between them. CDR3 size: 15 residues. The CDR3 loop is CASSQVSGAGYEQYF. DNA of the CDR3: TGTGCCAGCAGCCAAGTATCAGGGGCGGGCTACGAGCAGTACTTC.

This chain joins TRBV5-1 and TRBJ2-5; 9 bases agree with TRBD2. This CDR3 region has 13 residues. V lost 7 bases, J lost 2 bases, and 3 bases stayed unmatched. Germline V gene lookup returns CDR1 SGHRS and CDR2 YFSETQ. CDR3 protein: CASGLAGQETQYF. CDR3 nucleotides: TGCGCCAGCGGGCTAGCGGGACAAGAGACCCAGTACTTC.

The rearrangement uses TRBV6-5 and TRBJ1-2, with a possible D match to TRBD1 (5 bases). This CDR3 has 15 residues. Germline CDR1 MNHEY, CDR2 SVGAGI. V lost 2 bases, J lost 1 base, and 11 bases lay in between. This CDR3 is CASSYRGGLNYGYTF. The CDR3 DNA follows: TGTGCCAGCAGTTACCGGGGCGGGCTTAACTATGGCTACACCTTC.

The chain recombines TRBV19 with TRBJ1-5; 7 nucleotides match TRBD1. The V gene end was trimmed by 3 bases and the J gene end by 4 bases; junction bases not matched to a gene: 6. This CDR3 region has 15 residues. Per the germline V gene, CDR1 is LNHDA and CDR2 is SQIVND (reference sequence). In DNA, the CDR3 is TGTGCCAGTAGTATTTACGCAGGGGGTAATCAGCCCCAGCATTTT. This translates into CASSIYAGGNQPQHF.

V gene TRBV2 combines with J gene TRBJ2-5; 7 bases align to TRBD1. The CDR3 contains 13 residues. V lost 8 bases to trimming and J lost 4 bases; unmatched junction nucleotides: 7. Germline assignment: CDR1 SNHLY and CDR2 FYNNEI. The CDR3 DNA reads as TGTGCCAGCTCCGAGGGGGCCGCAGAGACCCAGTACTTC. Translating gives CASSEGAAETQYF.

The chain is built from TRBV4-1 and TRBJ2-3; tentatively, D is TRBD2 (7 bases). The CDR3 runs 17 residues. V lost 6 bases and J lost 0, with 19 bases in between. Looked up from germline, CDR1 is MGHRA and CDR2 is YSYEKL. In DNA form, the CDR3 reads TGCGCCAGCAGTCCCCTCCTTGCGGGGGCTAGCACAGATACGCAGTATTTT. This gives the protein CASSPLLAGASTDTQYF.

V usage is TRBV27 and J usage is TRBJ1-1; D call uncertain. The CDR3 sequence is 13 residues long. V lost 2 bases to trimming and J lost 2 bases, with 6 bases between them. Germline CDR1 MNHEY, CDR2 SMNVEV (reference sequence). The CDR3 reads CASSLGGNTEAFF. The CDR3 bases are TGTGCCAGCAGTTTAGGTGGAAACACTGAAGCTTTCTTT.

The gene calls are TRBV10-3 and TRBJ2-3; tentative D call: TRBD1 (6 bases). Germline lookup yields CDR1 ENHRY and CDR2 SYGVKD. The CDR3 has 14 amino acids. Trimming removed 11 bases at V and 0 bases at J, with 15 bases between. CDR3 region: CASREQGSTDTQYF. CDR3 coding DNA: TGTGCCTCCAGGGAACAGGGTAGCACAGATACGCAGTATTTT.

The J gene is TRBJ2-3, the V gene TRBV7-2; TRBD2 might be the D (5 bases). V lost 7 bases and J lost 5, with 13 bases in between. The CDR3 totals 13 residues. Germline lookup yields CDR1 SGHTA and CDR2 FQGNSA. Written as DNA, the CDR3 is TGTGCCAGCAAGGGTGGTGGAGGAGATACGCAGTATTTT. Protein product: CASKGGGGDTQYF.

The chain uses TRBV7-2 and TRBJ2-7; maybe TRBD2 (5 bases). The V gene lost 1 base and the J gene lost 9 bases, with 19 bases spanning the gap. CDR3 length: 15 residues. CDR1 is SGHTA and CDR2 is FQGNSA in the germline V gene. Here the CDR3 DNA reads TGTGCCAGCAGCTTAGACGGCAGAGCGGTTGCGGGGCAGTACTTC. Translation gives CASSLDGRAVAGQYF.

This sequence joins TRBV10-3 and TRBJ1-1; unclear D gene. V lost 10 bases and J lost 3, with 12 bases in between. The CDR3 loop spans 12 amino acids. Looked up from germline, CDR1 is ENHRY and CDR2 is SYGVKD. The chain's CDR3 is CASQDGYTEAFF. Written as DNA, the CDR3 is TGTGCCAGCCAGGACGGGTACACTGAAGCTTTCTTT.

CDR3 in DNA: TGTGCCATCAGTGAACGGGGTTCCGAGCAGTACTTC. This sequence encodes CAISERGSEQYF. This chain uses TRBV10-3 with TRBJ2-7; D might be TRBD2 (5 bases). CDR1 is ENHRY, CDR2 SYGVKD, per germline. The V end was cut by 3 bases, the J end by 6 bases, with 9 bases between. The CDR3 has 12 residues.

The CDR3 DNA sequence: TGTGCCAGTAGTAGTGGGGGCAATTCACCCCTCCACTTT. Its protein is CASSSGGNSPLHF. The chain links TRBV19 to TRBJ1-6, with TRBD1 as a possible D gene (6 bases). The CDR3 runs to 13 residues. Trimming left V 4 bases short and J 7 bases short, with 8 bases between. Germline CDR1 is LNHDA and CDR2 is SQIVND (reference sequence).

The CDR3 protein is CSVGGLAGLSYNEQFF. In DNA, the CDR3 is TGCAGCGTAGGGGGACTAGCGGGACTCTCCTACAATGAGCAGTTCTTC. The rearrangement uses TRBV29-1 and TRBJ2-1, with 13 bases matching TRBD2. The germline CDR1 and CDR2 sequences are SQVTM and ANQGSEA. Losses at the gene ends were 6 bases for V and 0 bases for J; bases not matched to a gene: 5. The length of the CDR3 is 16 residues.

This chain joins TRBV7-9 and TRBJ1-4; D perhaps matches TRBD1 (6 bases). This CDR3 comprises 15 residues. In germline, CDR1 is SEHNR, CDR2 FQNEAQ (reference sequence). V was pared by 1 base and J by 4 bases, with 10 bases between. The CDR3 DNA is TGTGCCAGCAGCTTAGAGACAGGATTTAATGAAAAACTGTTTTTT. Protein: CASSLETGFNEKLFF. Full variable domain (outside the CDR3, taken from reference TRBV7-9 and TRBJ1-4): DTGVSQNPRHKITKRGQNVTFRCDPISEHNRLYWYRQTLGQGPEFLTYFQNEAQLEKSRLLSDRFSAERPKGSFSTLEIQRTEQGDSAMYLCASSLETGFNEKLFFGSGTQLSVL.

This chain links TRBV13 with TRBJ2-7, with 11 bases identical to TRBD2. CDR3 length: 14 amino acids. Trimming at V came to 3 bases and at J to 3 bases, leaving 1 base not matched to a gene. Germline V gene sequence: CDR1 PRHDT, CDR2 FYEKMQ (reference sequence). CDR3 amino acids: CASSFTSGSYEQYF. Written as DNA, the CDR3 is TGTGCCAGCAGCTTTACTAGCGGGAGCTACGAGCAGTACTTC.

This clone has only a few counts. The V call is TRBV28, the J call TRBJ1-5, with unresolved D. Germline values: CDR1 MDHEN, CDR2 SYDVKM. This CDR3 comprises 13 residues. V was cut by 5 bases and J by 1 base, with 6 bases left in between. The CDR3 DNA sequence: TGTGCCAGCAGTCCTGACAGCAATCAGCCCCAGCATTTT. Protein: CASSPDSNQPQHF. Variable domain in full (rest from reference TRBV28 and TRBJ1-5): DVKVTQSSRYLVKRTGEKVFLECVQDMDHENMFWYRQDPGLGLRLIYFSYDVKMKEKGDIPEGYSVSREKKERFSLILESASTNQTSMYLCASSPDSNQPQHFGDGTRLSIL.

The chain couples TRBV7-8 to TRBJ1-2; D is possibly TRBD1 (6 bases). V lost 3 bases and J 3 bases, leaving 11 bases between the germline ends. Germline CDR1 is SGHVS and CDR2 is FQNEAQ. The CDR3 covers 14 residues. In nucleotides, the CDR3 is TGTGCCAGCAGCTTCCGACAGGCTGACTATGGCTACACCTTC. Protein: CASSFRQADYGYTF.

This chain links TRBV19 with TRBJ2-6; TRBD1 matches 7 bases. Per the germline V gene, CDR1 is LNHDA and CDR2 is SQIVND (reference sequence). The CDR3 extends over 15 amino acids. Trimming took 7 bases from V and 2 from J; bases not matched to a gene: 5. CDR3 protein: CASIATGTGANVLTF. The CDR3 nucleotides are TGTGCCAGTATAGCGACAGGGACTGGGGCCAACGTCCTGACTTTC.